This TCR beta chain was obtained from a study of early T cells in non-severe SARS-CoV-2 infection. Germline V lookup: CDR1 MNHEY, CDR2 SVGAGI. The CDR3 is 14 amino acids. J lost 6 bases, V lost 4 bases, and 6 bases had no gene match. Individual cDNA molecules were tagged with unique molecular identifiers. TCRdb passed the 5' RACE reads through MiXCR, listing each CDR3 protein once. The table has tens of thousands of distinct CDR3 sequences, 12% seen once. This clonotype showed up many times. This receptor was obtained from an adult who was a healthcare worker with PCR-confirmed SARS-CoV-2 infection or an uninfected control (not recorded which). The specimen sequenced was whole blood. The gene calls are TRBV6-5 and TRBJ1-5, with TRBD1 matching 7 bases. The CDR3 region has the DNA TGTGCCAGCAGTTTTAGGGGGCCTTTTCAGCCCCAGCATTTT. Translating it yields CASSFRGPFQPQHF.